This T cell receptor beta chain was profiled in a study of Graves' ophthalmopathy and Graves' hyperthyroidism. From RNA, the CDR3 regions of TCR beta chains were amplified and sequenced. Second-round multiplex PCR came after a first-round RT-PCR that employed HTBI primers. TCRdb reprocessed the multiplex PCR reads via MiXCR and lists one record per CDR3 protein. The data show some 1.1 million distinct CDR3 sequences, with about 36% seen just once and over 8.5% held by the top ten. The V end was cut by 5 bases, the J end by 10 bases, with 14 bases between. Looked up from germline, CDR1 is DFQATT and CDR2 is SNEGSKA (reference sequence). The CDR3 loop spans 11 amino acids. Note on this clonotype: A much larger clone sits a single nucleotide away, making a read error possible.

Sequencing was performed on peripheral blood or thyroid tissue (not recorded which). The receptor was isolated from an adult man with Graves' hyperthyroidism. The V gene is TRBV20-1, the J gene TRBJ1-1; D call uncertain. In DNA form, the CDR3 reads TGCAGTGCTGGAGCTATGCCTAGAGCTTTCTTT. Its protein is CSAGAMPRAFF.